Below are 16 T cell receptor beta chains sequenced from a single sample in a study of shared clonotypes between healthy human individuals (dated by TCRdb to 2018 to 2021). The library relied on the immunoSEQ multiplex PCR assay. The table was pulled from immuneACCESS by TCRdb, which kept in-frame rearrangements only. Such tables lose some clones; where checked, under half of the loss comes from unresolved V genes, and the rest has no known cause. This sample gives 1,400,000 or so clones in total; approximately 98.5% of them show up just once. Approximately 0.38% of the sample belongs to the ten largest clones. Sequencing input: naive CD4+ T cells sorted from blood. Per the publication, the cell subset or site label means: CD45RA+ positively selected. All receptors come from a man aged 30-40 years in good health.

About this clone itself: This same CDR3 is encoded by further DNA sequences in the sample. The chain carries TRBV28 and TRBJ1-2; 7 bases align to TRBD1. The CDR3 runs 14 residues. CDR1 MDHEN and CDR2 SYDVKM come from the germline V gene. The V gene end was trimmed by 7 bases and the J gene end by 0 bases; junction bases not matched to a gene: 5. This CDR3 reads CASTPGGANYGYTF. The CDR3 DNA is TGTGCCAGCACCCCAGGGGGGGCTAACTATGGCTACACCTTC.

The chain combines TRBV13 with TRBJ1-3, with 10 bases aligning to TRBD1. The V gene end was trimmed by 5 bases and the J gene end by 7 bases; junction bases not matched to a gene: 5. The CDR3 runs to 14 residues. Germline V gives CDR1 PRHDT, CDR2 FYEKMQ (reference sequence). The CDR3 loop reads CASSRGQGRNTIYF. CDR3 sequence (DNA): TGTGCCAGCAGCAGGGGACAGGGGCGGAACACCATATATTTT.

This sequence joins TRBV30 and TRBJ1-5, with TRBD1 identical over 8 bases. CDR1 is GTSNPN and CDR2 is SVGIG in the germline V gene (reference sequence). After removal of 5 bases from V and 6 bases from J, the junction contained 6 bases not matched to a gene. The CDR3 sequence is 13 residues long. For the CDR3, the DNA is TGTGCCTGGGCCCGGGACAGGCGTCAGCCCCAGCATTTT. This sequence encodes CAWARDRRQPQHF.

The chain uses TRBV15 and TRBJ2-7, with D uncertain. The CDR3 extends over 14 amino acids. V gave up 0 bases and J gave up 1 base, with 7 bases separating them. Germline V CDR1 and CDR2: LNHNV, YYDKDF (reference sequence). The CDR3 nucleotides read TGTGCCACCAGCAGAGAGAATTGGTCCTACGAGCAGTACTTC. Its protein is CATSRENWSYEQYF.

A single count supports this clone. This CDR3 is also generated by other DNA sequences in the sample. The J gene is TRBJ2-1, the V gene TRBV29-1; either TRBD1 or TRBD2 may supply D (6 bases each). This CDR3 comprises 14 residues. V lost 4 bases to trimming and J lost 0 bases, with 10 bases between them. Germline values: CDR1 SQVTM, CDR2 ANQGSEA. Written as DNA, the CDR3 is TGCAGCGTTGTAGGGGGGAGCTCCTACAATGAGCAGTTCTTC. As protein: CSVVGGSSYNEQFF.

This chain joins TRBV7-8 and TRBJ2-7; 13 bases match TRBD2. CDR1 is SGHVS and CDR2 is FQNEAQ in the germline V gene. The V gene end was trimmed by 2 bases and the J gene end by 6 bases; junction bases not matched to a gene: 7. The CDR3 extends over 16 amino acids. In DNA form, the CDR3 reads TGTGCCAGCAGCTTAATTTGGACTAGCGGGAGTTCCGAGCAGTACTTC. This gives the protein CASSLIWTSGSSEQYF. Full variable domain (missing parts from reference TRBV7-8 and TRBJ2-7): GAGVSQSPRYKVAKRGQDVALRCDPISGHVSLFWYQQALGQGPEFLTYFQNEAQLDKSGLPSDRFFAERPEGSVSTLKIQRTQQEDSAVYLCASSLIWTSGSSEQYFGPGTRLTVT.

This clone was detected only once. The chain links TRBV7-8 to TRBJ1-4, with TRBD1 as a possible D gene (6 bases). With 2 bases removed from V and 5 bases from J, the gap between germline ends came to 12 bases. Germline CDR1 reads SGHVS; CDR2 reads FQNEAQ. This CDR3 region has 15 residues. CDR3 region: CASSLHGQLNEKLFF. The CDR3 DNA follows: TGTGCCAGCAGCTTACATGGACAGCTCAATGAAAAACTGTTTTTT.

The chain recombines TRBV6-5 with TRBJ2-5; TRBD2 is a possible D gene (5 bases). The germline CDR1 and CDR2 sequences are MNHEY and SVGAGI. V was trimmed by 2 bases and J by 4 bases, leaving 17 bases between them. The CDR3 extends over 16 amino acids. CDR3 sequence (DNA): TGTGCCAGCAGTTACGTGGGCTCGAGGGCGGTAGAGACCCAGTACTTC. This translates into CASSYVGSRAVETQYF.

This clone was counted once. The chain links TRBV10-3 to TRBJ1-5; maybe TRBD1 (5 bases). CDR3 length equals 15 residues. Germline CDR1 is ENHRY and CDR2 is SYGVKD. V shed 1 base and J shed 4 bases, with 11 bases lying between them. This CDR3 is CAISELGPLNQPQHF. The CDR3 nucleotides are TGTGCCATCAGTGAGTTGGGACCCCTAAATCAGCCCCAGCATTTT.

The CDR3 DNA is TGTGCTAGTGGTCTAGACACCTACACAGATACGCAGTATTTT. Its translation is CASGLDTYTDTQYF. The chain combines TRBV12-5 with TRBJ2-3, with D uncertain. CDR1 LGHNT and CDR2 FRNRAP come from the germline V gene. The germline V and J ends were trimmed by 5 bases and 2 bases, with 11 bases remaining between them. The CDR3 is 14 amino acids. Combining the CDR3 with reference TRBV12-5 and TRBJ2-3 gives the whole variable domain DARVTQTPRHKVTEMGQEVTMRCQPILGHNTVFWYRQTMMQGLELLAYFRNRAPLDDSGMPKDRFSAEMPDATLATLKIQPSEPRDSAVYFCASGLDTYTDTQYFGPGTRLTVL.

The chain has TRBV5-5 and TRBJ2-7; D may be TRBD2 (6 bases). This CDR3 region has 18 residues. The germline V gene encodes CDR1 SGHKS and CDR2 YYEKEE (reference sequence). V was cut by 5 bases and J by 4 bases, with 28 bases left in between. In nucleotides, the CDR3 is TGTGCCAGCAGTAGCTTGGTATCTCTCGGGAGACCGCATTACGAGCAGTACTTC. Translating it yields CASSSLVSLGRPHYEQYF.

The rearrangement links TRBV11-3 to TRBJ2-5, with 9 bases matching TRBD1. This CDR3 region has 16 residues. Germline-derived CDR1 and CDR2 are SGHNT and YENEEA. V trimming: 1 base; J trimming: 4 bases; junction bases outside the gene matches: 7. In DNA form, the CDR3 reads TGTGCCAGCAGCTTAGGCATGGGACAGGGTAGAGAGACCCAGTACTTC. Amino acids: CASSLGMGQGRETQYF.

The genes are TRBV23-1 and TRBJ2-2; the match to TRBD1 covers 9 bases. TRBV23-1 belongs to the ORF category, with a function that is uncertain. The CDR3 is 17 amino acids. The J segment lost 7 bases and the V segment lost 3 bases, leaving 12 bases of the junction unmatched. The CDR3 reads CASSQLGQGFSDGELFF. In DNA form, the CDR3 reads TGCGCCAGCAGTCAGTTGGGACAGGGTTTTTCGGACGGGGAGCTGTTTTTT.

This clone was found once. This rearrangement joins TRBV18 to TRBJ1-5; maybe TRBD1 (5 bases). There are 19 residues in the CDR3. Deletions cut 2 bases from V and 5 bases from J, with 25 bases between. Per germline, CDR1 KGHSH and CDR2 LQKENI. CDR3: CASSPFPPRPGGDYQPQHF. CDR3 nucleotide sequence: TGTGCCAGCTCACCATTCCCACCTCGGCCCGGGGGGGATTATCAGCCCCAGCATTTT.

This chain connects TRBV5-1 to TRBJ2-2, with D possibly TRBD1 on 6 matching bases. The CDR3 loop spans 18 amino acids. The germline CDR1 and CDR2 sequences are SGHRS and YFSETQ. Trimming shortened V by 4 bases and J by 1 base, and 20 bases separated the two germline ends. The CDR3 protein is CASSRGTRPGGNTGELFF. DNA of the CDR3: TGCGCCAGCAGCCGTGGGACAAGGCCAGGCGGGAACACCGGGGAGCTGTTTTTT.

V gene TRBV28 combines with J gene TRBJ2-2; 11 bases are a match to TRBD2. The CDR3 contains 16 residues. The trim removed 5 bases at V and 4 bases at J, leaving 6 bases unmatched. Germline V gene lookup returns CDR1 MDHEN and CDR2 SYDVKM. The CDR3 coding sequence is TGTGCCAGCAGTCTTAGCGGGAGGGTGAGCACCGGGGAGCTGTTTTTT. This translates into CASSLSGRVSTGELFF.